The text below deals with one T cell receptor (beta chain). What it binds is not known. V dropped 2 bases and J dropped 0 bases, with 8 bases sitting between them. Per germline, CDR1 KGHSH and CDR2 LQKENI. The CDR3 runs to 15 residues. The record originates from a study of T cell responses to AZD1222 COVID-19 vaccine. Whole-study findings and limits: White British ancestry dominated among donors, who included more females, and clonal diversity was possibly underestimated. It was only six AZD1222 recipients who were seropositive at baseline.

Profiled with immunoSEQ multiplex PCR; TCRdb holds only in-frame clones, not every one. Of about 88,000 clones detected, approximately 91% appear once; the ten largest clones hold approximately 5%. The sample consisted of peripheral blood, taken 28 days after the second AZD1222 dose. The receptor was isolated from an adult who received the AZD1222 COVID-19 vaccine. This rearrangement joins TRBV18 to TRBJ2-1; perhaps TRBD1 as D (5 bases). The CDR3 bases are TGTGCCAGCTCACCAAAGGGGATCTCCTACAATGAGCAGTTCTTC. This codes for CASSPKGISYNEQFF.